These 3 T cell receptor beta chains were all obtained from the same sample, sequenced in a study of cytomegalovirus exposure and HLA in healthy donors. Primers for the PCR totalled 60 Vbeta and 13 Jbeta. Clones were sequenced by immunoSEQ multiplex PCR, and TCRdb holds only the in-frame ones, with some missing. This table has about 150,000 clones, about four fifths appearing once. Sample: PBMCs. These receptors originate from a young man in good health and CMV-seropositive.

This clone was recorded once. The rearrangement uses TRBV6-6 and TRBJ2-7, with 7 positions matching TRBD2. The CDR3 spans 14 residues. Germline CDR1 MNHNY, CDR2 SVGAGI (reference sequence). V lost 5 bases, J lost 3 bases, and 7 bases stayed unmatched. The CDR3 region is CASSKIAGNYEQYF. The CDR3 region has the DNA TGTGCCAGCAGTAAAATAGCGGGTAACTACGAGCAGTACTTC.

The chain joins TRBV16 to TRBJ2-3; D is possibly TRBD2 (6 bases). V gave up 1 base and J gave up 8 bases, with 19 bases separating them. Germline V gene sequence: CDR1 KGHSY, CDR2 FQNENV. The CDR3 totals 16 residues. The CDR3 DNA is TGTGCCAGCAGCCAATTGGGCGGCCCTGACGGGGGTACGCAGTATTTT. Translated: CASSQLGGPDGGTQYF.

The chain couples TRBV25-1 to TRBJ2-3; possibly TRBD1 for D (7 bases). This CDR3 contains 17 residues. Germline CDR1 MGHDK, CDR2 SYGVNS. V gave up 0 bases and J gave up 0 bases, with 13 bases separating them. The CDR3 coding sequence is TGTGCCAGCAGTGAATATAGGGCAGGGGGGAGCACAGATACGCAGTATTTT. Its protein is CASSEYRAGGSTDTQYF.